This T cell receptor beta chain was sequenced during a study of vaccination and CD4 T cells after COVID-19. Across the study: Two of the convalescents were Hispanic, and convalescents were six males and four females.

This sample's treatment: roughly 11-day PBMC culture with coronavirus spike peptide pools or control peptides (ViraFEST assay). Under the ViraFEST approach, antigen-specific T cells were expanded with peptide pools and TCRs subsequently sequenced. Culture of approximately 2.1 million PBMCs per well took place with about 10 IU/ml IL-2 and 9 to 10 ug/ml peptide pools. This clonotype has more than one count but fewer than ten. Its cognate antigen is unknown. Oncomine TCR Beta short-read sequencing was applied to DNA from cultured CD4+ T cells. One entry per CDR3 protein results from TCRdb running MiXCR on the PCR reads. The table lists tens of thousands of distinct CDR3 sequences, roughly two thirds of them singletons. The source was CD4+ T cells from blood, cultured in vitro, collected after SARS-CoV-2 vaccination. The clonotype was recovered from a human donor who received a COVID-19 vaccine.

CDR3 sequence: CAWSQGAGQPQHF. In DNA, the CDR3 is TGTGCCTGGAGTCAGGGCGCGGGGCAGCCCCAGCATTTT. The V and J genes are TRBV30 and TRBJ1-5; the D gene is possibly TRBD1 (5 bases). Trimming left V 2 bases short and J 7 bases short, with 12 bases between. Germline CDR1 is GTSNPN and CDR2 is SVGIG (reference sequence). This CDR3 is built from 13 residues.